Sequencing of this T cell receptor (beta chain) was carried out in a study of cytomegalovirus exposure and HLA in healthy donors. Trimming stripped 8 bases from V and 9 bases from J, with 13 bases between. The CDR3 has 11 residues. Germline V gene sequence: CDR1 MNHEY, CDR2 SVGAGI. The PCR made use of 60 Vbeta and 13 Jbeta primers. Libraries were prepared by immunoSEQ multiplex PCR; TCRdb keeps only in-frame clonotypes and omits some of them. The sample has roughly 150,000 clones; 60% to 80% are singletons. This clone was seen a single time. Input material: PBMCs. V and J are TRBV6-5 and TRBJ1-2; the D gene is possibly TRBD1 (6 bases). This clonotype was sampled from a woman younger than 45 in good health and CMV-seronegative. This CDR3 is CASRQTGSYTF. The CDR3 region has the DNA TGTGCCAGCCGACAGACAGGCAGCTACACCTTC.